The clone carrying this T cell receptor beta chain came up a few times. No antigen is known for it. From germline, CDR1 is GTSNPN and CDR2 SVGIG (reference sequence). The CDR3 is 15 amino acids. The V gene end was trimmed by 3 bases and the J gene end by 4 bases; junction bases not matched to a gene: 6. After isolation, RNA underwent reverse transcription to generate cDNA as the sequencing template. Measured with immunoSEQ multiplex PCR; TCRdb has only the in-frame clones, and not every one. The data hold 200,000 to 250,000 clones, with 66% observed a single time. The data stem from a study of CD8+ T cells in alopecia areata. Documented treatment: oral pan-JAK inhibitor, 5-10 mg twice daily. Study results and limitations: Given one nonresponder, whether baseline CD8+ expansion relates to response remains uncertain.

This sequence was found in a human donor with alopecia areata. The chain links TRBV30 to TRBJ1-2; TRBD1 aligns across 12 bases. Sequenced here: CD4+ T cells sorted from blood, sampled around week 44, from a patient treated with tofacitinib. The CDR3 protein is CAWSPWDRGPYGYTF. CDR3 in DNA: TGTGCCTGGAGCCCCTGGGACAGGGGGCCCTATGGCTACACCTTC. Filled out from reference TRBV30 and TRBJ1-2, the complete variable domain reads SQTIHQWPATLVQPVGSPLSLECTVEGTSNPNLYWYRQAAGRGLQLLFYSVGIGQISSEVPQNLSASRPQDRQFILSSKKLLLSDSGFYLCAWSPWDRGPYGYTFGSGTRLTVV.